This T cell receptor beta chain was obtained from a study of T cells after yellow fever vaccination. The length of the CDR3 is 13 residues. Germline CDR1 reads SGHRS; CDR2 reads YFSETQ. V lost 2 bases and J lost 5, with 8 bases in between. TCRdb re-analysed the 5' RACE reads in MiXCR, keeping a single row per CDR3 protein. The repertoire includes around 250,000 distinct CDR3 sequences, about 7.1% of them detected once, and approximately 0.87% sits in the top ten. The material was CD4+ T cells sorted from PBMCs, obtained 15 days after the yellow fever booster vaccination. The TCR originated in a man aged 25 to 45 who received the YFV17D yellow fever vaccine. The rearrangement joins TRBV5-1 to TRBJ1-5; no clear D. Written as DNA, the CDR3 is TGCGCCAGCAGCTTCTCCACCGATCAGCCCCAGCATTTT. Protein sequence: CASSFSTDQPQHF.